This T cell receptor beta chain originates from a study of cytomegalovirus exposure and HLA in healthy donors. Broader study findings: A later analysis reported that several of the most significant clusters appeared to be linked to common viral pathogens, among them Epstein-Barr virus. V- and J-gene trimming of TCR beta was linked (in a later analysis) to a missense DCLRE1C variant.

Remarks on this clone: Its antigen is unidentified.

The germline V gene has CDR1 SGHVS and CDR2 FQNEAQ. V was clipped by 5 bases and J by 4 bases; unmatched bases: 8. The CDR3 consists of 16 residues. PCR used 60 Vbeta primers and 13 Jbeta primers. Profiling relied on immunoSEQ multiplex PCR, and the TCRdb table lists in-frame clones only, not all of them. This table has hundreds of thousands of clones, 77% appearing once. The sequence derives from a woman aged 60-75 years in good health and CMV-seropositive. Source material: PBMCs. This sequence joins TRBV7-8 and TRBJ1-4, with 9 bases fitting TRBD1. The CDR3 nucleotides are TGTGCCAGCAGCCACGTCCGGGACAGGGTTAATGAAAAACTGTTTTTT. It specifies CASSHVRDRVNEKLFF.